The 24 T cell receptor beta chains given below trace back to one sample, sequenced in a study of shared clonotypes between healthy human individuals. Repertoires were generated with immunoSEQ multiplex PCR, while TCRdb's copy carries only in-frame clones and drops some. The top ten clones hold approximately 1.6% of a sample with around 700,000 clones, around 74% of them seen once. Material for sequencing was memory CD4+ T cells sorted from blood. Subset meaning: CD45RA-negative fraction. The source is a woman in her twenties or thirties in good health.

This rearrangement joins TRBV7-2 to TRBJ2-3; 9 bases map to TRBD1. The V gene end was trimmed by 4 bases and the J gene end by 3 bases; junction bases not matched to a gene: 5. The CDR3 length is 15 residues. Germline CDR1 SGHTA, CDR2 FQGNSA. The CDR3 sequence is CASSSRQGGTDTQYF. The CDR3 coding sequence is TGTGCCAGCAGCTCCAGACAGGGGGGGACAGATACGCAGTATTTT.

The V gene is TRBV6-1, the J gene TRBJ2-6; D perhaps matches TRBD2 (5 bases). The CDR3 runs 18 residues. Deletions cut 3 bases from V and 0 bases from J, with 15 bases between. In germline, CDR1 is MNHNS, CDR2 SASEGT. CDR3 nucleotide sequence: TGTGCCAGCAGTGATCCTAGCCTCCTACCCTCTGGGGCCAACGTCCTGACTTTC. This gives the protein CASSDPSLLPSGANVLTF.

This rearrangement joins TRBV28 to TRBJ2-5; TRBD1 might be the D (5 bases). This CDR3 is 13 amino acids long. The germline gives CDR1 MDHEN, CDR2 SYDVKM. The V and J ends lost 5 bases and 7 bases respectively, with 14 bases between them. DNA of the CDR3: TGTGCCAGCAGTCCAGGACAACCCGGGACCCAGTACTTC. The encoded protein is CASSPGQPGTQYF. Full variable domain (rest looked up from reference TRBV28 and TRBJ2-5): DVKVTQSSRYLVKRTGEKVFLECVQDMDHENMFWYRQDPGLGLRLIYFSYDVKMKEKGDIPEGYSVSREKKERFSLILESASTNQTSMYLCASSPGQPGTQYFGPGTRLLVL.

V and J are TRBV6-5 and TRBJ2-7; 10 positions match TRBD2. Germline CDR1 is MNHEY and CDR2 is SVGAGI. Losses at the gene ends were 11 bases for V and 2 bases for J; bases not matched to a gene: 12. This CDR3 contains 15 residues. The CDR3: CAVGRGAGGPYEQYF. The CDR3 DNA is TGTGCCGTCGGGAGGGGAGCGGGAGGGCCCTACGAGCAGTACTTC.

The chain couples TRBV28 to TRBJ2-7; D unresolved. Per germline, CDR1 MDHEN and CDR2 SYDVKM. With 8 bases removed from V and 3 bases from J, the gap between germline ends came to 8 bases. The CDR3 is made up of 11 amino acids. The CDR3 sequence is CASQDGYEQYF. The CDR3 DNA reads TGTGCCAGCCAAGATGGCTACGAGCAGTACTTC.

The chain links TRBV19 to TRBJ2-1, with TRBD1 matching 8 bases. This CDR3 region has 15 residues. Germline lookup yields CDR1 LNHDA and CDR2 SQIVND (reference sequence). Trimming took 4 bases from V and 4 from J; bases not matched to a gene: 6. The chain's CDR3 is CASSTRTGQYNEQFF. The CDR3 bases are TGTGCCAGTAGTACCCGGACAGGGCAGTACAATGAGCAGTTCTTC.

Comments on this clone: A much larger clone is a single base away; this may be a read error. The identical CDR3 is also encoded by other nucleotide sequences in the sample. The chain carries TRBV7-9 and TRBJ2-7, with D possibly TRBD2 on 5 matching bases. Germline CDR1 is SEHNR and CDR2 is FQNEAQ (reference sequence). CDR3 length: 13 amino acids. Trimming pared 1 base from V and 5 bases from J, leaving 9 bases between. The CDR3 region is CASSLDRGNEQYF. CDR3 nucleotide sequence: TGTGCCAGCAGCTTAGACCGGGGAAACGAGCAGTACTTC.

The chain links TRBV5-1 to TRBJ2-1, with D possibly TRBD2 on 6 matching bases. This CDR3 is 15 amino acids long. V gave up 4 bases and J gave up 8 bases, with 19 bases separating them. Germline CDR1 and CDR2: SGHRS and YFSETQ. The CDR3 DNA follows: TGCGCCAGCAGCCAGGTCGGAAGGCCGGGGGATGAGCAGTTCTTC. Translating gives CASSQVGRPGDEQFF.

The gene calls are TRBV11-2 and TRBJ1-5, with 9 nucleotides matching TRBD1. V lost 5 bases, J lost 6 bases, and 5 bases stayed unmatched. The CDR3 runs to 14 residues. Germline assignment: CDR1 SGHAT and CDR2 FQNNGV. CDR3 in DNA: TGTGCCAGCAGCGAGGGACAGGGAGCTCAGCCCCAGCATTTT. This sequence encodes CASSEGQGAQPQHF.

This clone appeared many times. The chain joins TRBV6-5 to TRBJ1-1; D not certain. From germline, CDR1 is MNHEY and CDR2 SVGAGI. V lost 8 bases, J lost 2 bases, and 6 bases lay in between. There are 11 residues in the CDR3. CDR3 residues: CASWSNTEAFF. The CDR3 DNA is TGTGCCAGCTGGTCCAACACTGAAGCTTTCTTT.

In its sample, this clone was seen a few times. The same CDR3 can be traced to other DNA sequences in this sample. The gene calls are TRBV5-1 and TRBJ2-1; 8 nucleotides agree with TRBD2. J gave up 4 bases and V 4 bases, and 7 bases lay outside the gene matches. The germline V gene has CDR1 SGHRS and CDR2 YFSETQ. The CDR3 has 15 amino acids. CDR3 DNA: TGCGCCAGCAGCCCCGCTAGCGGGTCTTACAATGAGCAGTTCTTC. Encoded protein: CASSPASGSYNEQFF. The full variable domain, with the rest looked up from reference TRBV5-1 and TRBJ2-1, is KAGVTQTPRYLIKTRGQQVTLSCSPISGHRSVSWYQQTPGQGLQFLFEYFSETQRNKGNFPGRFSGRQFSNSRSEMNVSTLELGDSALYLCASSPASGSYNEQFFGPGTRLTVL.

This clone came up once. This likely came from a read error, as a far larger clone is one base away. Other DNA variants within this sample encode the same CDR3. The DNA of the CDR3 is TGTGCCAGCAGTGATTCCTACGAGCAGTACTTC. Residues: CASSDSYEQYF. The rearrangement links TRBV6-5 to TRBJ2-7; D unclear. Between the trimmed V and J ends, which lost 5 bases and 1 base, there was a span of 3 bases. Germline assignment: CDR1 MNHEY and CDR2 SVGAGI. CDR3 length equals 11 residues.

J is TRBJ1-2 and V is TRBV19; D is ambiguous. The V and J ends lost 2 bases and 4 bases respectively, with 11 bases between them. The germline V gene encodes CDR1 LNHDA and CDR2 SQIVND (reference sequence). The CDR3 consists of 14 residues. The CDR3 nucleotides read TGTGCCAGTAGTATACCCCAATCCCGCTATGGCTACACCTTC. It translates to CASSIPQSRYGYTF. Filled out from reference TRBV19 and TRBJ1-2, the complete variable domain reads DGGITQSPKYLFRKEGQNVTLSCEQNLNHDAMYWYRQDPGQGLRLIYYSQIVNDFQKGDIAEGYSVSREKKESFPLTVTSAQKNPTAFYLCASSIPQSRYGYTFGSGTRLTVV.

This rearrangement joins TRBV27 to TRBJ2-1, with D hard to call. Germline loops: CDR1 MNHEY, CDR2 SMNVEV (reference sequence). The V gene lost 4 bases and the J gene lost 10 bases, with 11 bases spanning the gap. This CDR3 spans 12 amino acids. CDR3 sequence (DNA): TGTGCCAGCAGTTCTCTAGGTAGGGAGCAGTTCTTC. This translates into CASSSLGREQFF.

The chain combines TRBV14 with TRBJ1-2; 7 bases map to TRBD1. The CDR3 sequence is 13 residues long. V was clipped by 5 bases and J by 4 bases; unmatched bases: 4. CDR1 and CDR2 from the germline V gene are SGHDN and FVKESK. The CDR3 is CASSGQATYGYTF. In DNA, the CDR3 is TGTGCCAGCAGCGGACAGGCCACCTATGGCTACACCTTC.

This chain links TRBV6-6 with TRBJ2-1; weak D call: TRBD1 (5 bases). This CDR3 contains 14 residues. Trimming shortened V by 5 bases and J by 1 base, and 9 bases separated the two germline ends. The V gene's germline CDR1 is MNHNY and CDR2 SVGAGI (reference sequence). The DNA for the CDR3 is TGTGCCAGCAGTATACAGGAATCCTACAATGAGCAGTTCTTC. It specifies CASSIQESYNEQFF.

The gene calls are TRBV11-2 and TRBJ2-7; 7 nucleotides match TRBD2. Looked up from germline, CDR1 is SGHAT and CDR2 is FQNNGV. This CDR3 contains 16 residues. The V gene end was trimmed by 5 bases and the J gene end by 2 bases; junction bases not matched to a gene: 12. The CDR3 is CASSPGGGLVAYEQYF. CDR3 DNA sequence: TGTGCCAGCAGCCCAGGAGGAGGACTAGTCGCCTACGAGCAGTACTTC.

The gene calls are TRBV28 and TRBJ2-5, with TRBD1 as a possible D gene (5 bases). V lost 6 bases to trimming and J lost 7 bases, with 21 bases between them. This CDR3 contains 15 residues. Germline-derived CDR1 and CDR2 are MDHEN and SYDVKM. The CDR3 region has the DNA TGTGCCAGCAGCTCCCCCCAGGGCCCCGTTGCGACCCAGTACTTC. Its translation: CASSSPQGPVATQYF.

The chain carries TRBV28 and TRBJ1-3; the match to TRBD1 covers 7 bases. Germline V gene data show CDR1 as MDHEN and CDR2 as SYDVKM. V shed 0 bases and J 5 bases; nucleotides not matched to a gene: 7. The CDR3 runs to 16 residues. CDR3 sequence reads: CASSLWRQGSRNTIYF. CDR3 coding DNA: TGTGCCAGCAGTTTATGGAGACAGGGTTCTAGAAACACCATATATTTT.

The chain is built from TRBV4-1 and TRBJ2-2; D may be TRBD2 (5 bases). The CDR3 contains 15 residues. The V end was cut by 7 bases, the J end by 6 bases, with 18 bases between. Per the germline V gene, CDR1 is MGHRA and CDR2 is YSYEKL. CDR3 loop: CASTKSGDHAGELFF. CDR3 sequence (DNA): TGCGCCAGCACCAAAAGCGGAGACCACGCCGGGGAGCTGTTTTTT.

This clone has only one observation. The chain recombines TRBV28 with TRBJ1-1; 8 bases fit TRBD1. The CDR3 loop spans 14 amino acids. The trim removed 5 bases at V and 5 bases at J, leaving 7 bases unmatched. Germline assignment: CDR1 MDHEN and CDR2 SYDVKM. The CDR3 bases are TGTGCCAGCAGTAGAACAGGGGGATGGACTGAAGCTTTCTTT. It codes for CASSRTGGWTEAFF.

This clone was seen a single time. The chain joins TRBV6-1 to TRBJ1-4; D is unclear. Looked up from germline, CDR1 is MNHNS and CDR2 is SASEGT. This CDR3 has 15 amino acids. The V and J ends lost 5 bases and 0 bases respectively, with 10 bases between them. In nucleotides, the CDR3 is TGTGCCAGCAGTCGAGACGGGGCAACTAATGAAAAACTGTTTTTT. The encoded protein is CASSRDGATNEKLFF.

The V gene is TRBV6-6, the J gene TRBJ1-1, with a tentative D call TRBD1 (5 bases). The CDR3 sequence is 13 residues long. Germline lookup yields CDR1 MNHNY and CDR2 SVGAGI (reference sequence). Trimming took 2 bases from V and 3 from J, leaving 7 bases between them. This CDR3 is CASSYAGHTEAFF. CDR3 coding DNA: TGTGCCAGCAGTTACGCAGGGCACACTGAAGCTTTCTTT.

This chain links TRBV29-1 with TRBJ2-5; no clear D gene. Looked up from germline, CDR1 is SQVTM and CDR2 is ANQGSEA. The V end lost 3 bases, the J end lost 4 bases, and 15 bases lay between the germline ends. This CDR3 contains 14 residues. CDR3 bases: TGCAGCGTTGACAGAGACAAATGGGGAGAGACCCAGTACTTC. Amino acids: CSVDRDKWGETQYF. Filled out from reference TRBV29-1 and TRBJ2-5, the complete variable domain reads SAVISQKPSRDICQRGTSLTIQCQVDSQVTMMFWYRQQPGQSLTLIATANQGSEATYESGFVIDKFPISRPNLTFSTLTVSNMSPEDSSIYLCSVDRDKWGETQYFGPGTRLLVL.